This T cell receptor (beta chain) is from a study of shared clonotypes between healthy human individuals. TCRdb's copy holds only in-frame clones and misses some; the assay was immunoSEQ multiplex PCR. The sample holds 400,000 to 500,000 clones, about 79% seen once. Trimming stripped 1 base from V and 4 bases from J, with 15 bases between. The length of the CDR3 is 16 residues. Germline CDR1 is SEHNR and CDR2 is FQNEAQ (reference sequence). Study observations and caveats: Blood was the only sampled material, and tissue repertoires likely differ.

Those who donated, Caucasian adults without exception, all lived in Nashville, Tennessee. Unsorted samples, those not sorted, used approximately 88 million PBMCs for genomic DNA. As to this clone: No antigen is known for it.

The sequencing input was PBMCs. The TCR originated in a woman between 40 and 55 years old in good health. Some clones in this sample may be carry-over from other donors' samples. This sequence joins TRBV7-9 and TRBJ2-3; tentatively, D is TRBD2 (6 bases). CDR3 residues: CASSLVPGVGSDTQYF. The CDR3 DNA reads TGTGCCAGCAGCTTAGTGCCGGGAGTAGGGTCAGATACGCAGTATTTT.